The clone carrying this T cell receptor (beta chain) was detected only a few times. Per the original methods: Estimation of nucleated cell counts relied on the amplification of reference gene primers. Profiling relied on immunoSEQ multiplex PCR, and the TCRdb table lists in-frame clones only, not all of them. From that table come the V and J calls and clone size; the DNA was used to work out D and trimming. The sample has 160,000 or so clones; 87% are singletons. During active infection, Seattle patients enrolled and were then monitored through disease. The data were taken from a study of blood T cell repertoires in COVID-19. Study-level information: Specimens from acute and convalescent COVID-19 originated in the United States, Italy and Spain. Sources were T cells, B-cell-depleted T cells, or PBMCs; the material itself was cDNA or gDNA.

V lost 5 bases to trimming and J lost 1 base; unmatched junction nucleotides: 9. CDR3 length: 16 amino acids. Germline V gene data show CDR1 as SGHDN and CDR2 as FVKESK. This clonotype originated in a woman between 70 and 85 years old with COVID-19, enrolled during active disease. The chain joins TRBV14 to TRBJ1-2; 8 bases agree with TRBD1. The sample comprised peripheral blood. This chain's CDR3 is CASSGRDRQINYGYTF. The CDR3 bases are TGTGCCAGCAGCGGCCGGGACAGGCAGATTAACTATGGCTACACCTTC.